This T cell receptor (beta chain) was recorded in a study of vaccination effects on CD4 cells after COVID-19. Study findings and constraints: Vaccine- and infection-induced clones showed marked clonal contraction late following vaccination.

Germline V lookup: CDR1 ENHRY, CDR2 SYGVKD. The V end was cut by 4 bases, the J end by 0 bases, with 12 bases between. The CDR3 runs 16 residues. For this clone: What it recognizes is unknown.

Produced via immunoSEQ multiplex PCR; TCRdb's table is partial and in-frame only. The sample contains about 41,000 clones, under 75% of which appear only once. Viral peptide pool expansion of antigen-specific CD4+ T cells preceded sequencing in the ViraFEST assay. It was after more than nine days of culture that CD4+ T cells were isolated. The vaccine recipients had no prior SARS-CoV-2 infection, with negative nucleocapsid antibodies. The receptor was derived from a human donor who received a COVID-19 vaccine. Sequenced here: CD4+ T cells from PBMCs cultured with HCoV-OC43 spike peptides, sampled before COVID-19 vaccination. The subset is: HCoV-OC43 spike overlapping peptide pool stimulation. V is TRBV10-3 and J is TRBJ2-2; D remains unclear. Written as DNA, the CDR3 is TGTGCCATCAGTGCCCGACAAATCGCGAACACCGGGGAGCTGTTTTTT. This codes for CAISARQIANTGELFF.